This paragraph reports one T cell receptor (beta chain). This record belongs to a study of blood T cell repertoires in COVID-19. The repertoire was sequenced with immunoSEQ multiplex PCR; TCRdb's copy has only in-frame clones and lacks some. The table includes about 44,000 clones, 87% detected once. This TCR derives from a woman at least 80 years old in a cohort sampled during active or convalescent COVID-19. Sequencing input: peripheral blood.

CDR3 bases: TGTGCCAGCCGGGGGACGGCCCCTAACTATGGCTACACCTTC. Encoded protein: CASRGTAPNYGYTF. V is TRBV6-5 and J is TRBJ1-2; tentative D call: TRBD1 (5 bases). Between the trimmed V and J ends, which lost 8 bases and 0 bases, there was a span of 13 bases. The CDR3 consists of 14 residues. From germline, CDR1 is MNHEY and CDR2 SVGAGI.